A selection of T cell receptor beta chains follows, all from one sample in a study of blood T cell repertoires in COVID-19. TCRdb's table, derived via immunoSEQ multiplex PCR, lists solely in-frame clones and lacks some. The sample lists about 130,000 clones, 84% occurring once. The sample comprised peripheral blood. The receptors originated from a woman aged 25 to 39 who had recovered from COVID-19. Each CDR3 is given with its conserved first and last residue. A D gene is named only where the DNA matches it firmly. Clone size is given for some rows only: seen once, a few or many times, or a class if the clone is expanded.

j_call v_call clone_size d_call cdr3_nt cdr3_aa
TRBJ1-4 TRBV7-9 - TRBD1 TGTGCCAGCAGCTTAGAAGGACAGGCAAAAGAAAAACTGTTTTTT CASSLEGQAKEKLFF
TRBJ1-4 TRBV19 - - TGTGCCAGTAGTGCTACTTCAACTAATGAAAAACTGTTTTTT CASSATSTNEKLFF
TRBJ2-3 TRBV2 - TRBD2 TGTGCCGCGTTGGGCGGGGGGAATACGCAGTATTTT CAALGGGNTQYF
TRBJ1-1 TRBV30 - - TGTGCCTGGAGTGTAGTCAGTCGGGGTACTGAAGCTTTCTTT CAWSVVSRGTEAFF
TRBJ2-3 TRBV5-1 - - TGCGCCAGCAGCTTCCCCCCGGGGATGAGCACAGATACGCAGTATTTT CASSFPPGMSTDTQYF
TRBJ2-1 TRBV5-1 - TRBD2 TGCGCCAGCCGGACTAGCGGGAGCCTCAATGAGCAGTTCTTC CASRTSGSLNEQFF
TRBJ1-6 TRBV19 - TRBD1 TGTGCCAGTAGTCCCTTGACAGGGCAAAATTCACCCCTCCACTTT CASSPLTGQNSPLHF
TRBJ1-6 TRBV7-9 - - TGTGCCAGCAGCACTGGACAGAATAATTCACCCCTCCACTTT CASSTGQNNSPLHF
TRBJ2-1 TRBV3-1/TRBV3-2 - TRBD2 TGTGCCAGCAGCCAGGGCCTAGCGGGCGGAGAAGAGCAGTTCTTC CASSQGLAGGEEQFF
TRBJ1-2 TRBV12-3/TRBV12-4 - - TGTGCCAGCAGTAACGGAGACAACTATGGCTACACCTTC CASSNGDNYGYTF
TRBJ2-3 TRBV21-1 - - TGTGCCAGCAGCAACCAGACCGCCTGCCACAGGGACGATTTGGATACGCAGTATTTT CASSNQTACHRDDLDTQYF
TRBJ1-5 TRBV12-3/TRBV12-4 - - TGTGCCAGCAGTCCTACCATATATCAGCCCCAGCATTTT CASSPTIYQPQHF
TRBJ1-6 TRBV3-1/TRBV3-2 - - TGTGCCAGCAGCCAAGACGCAGGGATTAGATCACCCCTCCACTTT CASSQDAGIRSPLHF
TRBJ2-3 TRBV11-2 - TRBD2 TGTGCCAGCAGCTCGTTAGCGGGAGGCACAGATACGCAGTATTTT CASSSLAGGTDTQYF
TRBJ1-2 TRBV12-3/TRBV12-4 - - TGTGCCAGCAGGCTTCAGGGAAGCTATGGCTACACCTTC CASRLQGSYGYTF
TRBJ2-3 TRBV7-6 once TRBD2 TGTGCCAGCAGCTTGCTAGCGGGAGTCCCAGATACGCAGTATTTT CASSLLAGVPDTQYF
TRBJ2-1 TRBV7-9 - - TGTGCCAGCAGCTGGGCGGTGGGGAGTGGGAATGAGCAGTTCTTC CASSWAVGSGNEQFF
TRBJ2-7 TRBV5-1 - - TGCGCCAGCAGCTTGGGACAGTCAAGCTTCTCCTACGAGCAGTACTTC CASSLGQSSFSYEQYF
TRBJ2-3 TRBV5-1 - TRBD2 TGCGCCAGCAGCTATGGACTAGCTCGGGAATTGACAGATACGCAGTATTTT CASSYGLARELTDTQYF
TRBJ1-2 TRBV6-5 - TRBD1 TGTGCCAGCAGTTACTCGGCCGGGACAGGCATCTATGGCTACACCTTC CASSYSAGTGIYGYTF
TRBJ1-6 TRBV3-1/TRBV3-2 - TRBD1 TGTGCCAGCAGCCTGGGACAGTCAAATTCACCCCTCCACTTT CASSLGQSNSPLHF
TRBJ2-3 TRBV9 - TRBD2 TGTGCCAGCAGCGCCACGGGACTAGCGGGAGCAGATACGCAGTATTTT CASSATGLAGADTQYF
TRBJ1-4 TRBV5-6 - TRBD1 TGTGCCAGCAGCTTGGCAGGGGGATTTACTAATGAAAAACTGTTTTTT CASSLAGGFTNEKLFF
TRBJ2-7 TRBV6-6 - - TGTGCCAGCAGTTCCCTCGGGGGCGAGCAGTACTTC CASSSLGGEQYF
TRBJ2-1 TRBV27 - - TGTGCCAGCAGTTTATCAATCGGGGACTTCAAAAATGAGCAGTTCTTC CASSLSIGDFKNEQFF
TRBJ1-2 TRBV9 - TRBD1 TGTGCCAGCAGCATCCAGGACAGGTCGTCGGGCTACACCTTC CASSIQDRSSGYTF
TRBJ1-5 TRBV6-5 - TRBD1 TGTGCCAGCAGTTACTCTGGACAGGGAGATCAGCCCCAGCATTTT CASSYSGQGDQPQHF
TRBJ1-2 TRBV19 - - TGTGCCAGTAGTGCTCCGGGAGTAACTAACTATGGCTACACCTTC CASSAPGVTNYGYTF